The clone carrying this TCR delta chain was observed a handful of times. Its specificity is unknown. TCRdb's protein for this DNA is that of a much larger clone and differs from the translation at residue 14, likely a read error; the protein shown is the DNA translation. Trimming cost V 0 bases and J 4 bases; bases outside gene matches: 14. CDR3 length: 19 amino acids. The V gene's germline CDR1 is GEAIGNYY and CDR2 EKD. TCRdb reanalysed the multiplex PCR reads via CATT. This table holds around 3,700 delta-chain clones, around 1.1% found once. Sequencing used genomic DNA taken from PBMCs of patients and controls. The data were taken from a study of gamma delta lymphoproliferative disorders and STAT genes. Across the study: The LymphoTrack Dx TCRG Assay amplified gamma chains from at least 50 ng of genomic DNA. The EuroClonality-NGS protocol was used to prepare delta libraries. Findings and limits, study-wide: Nearly all major patient gamma and delta clonotypes were public; only a couple of gamma clonotypes were disease-private.

The TCR comes from a human donor in good health. The chain employs TRDV2 and TRDJ1; 12 bases are a match to TRDD3. Sequenced input: blood. CDR3 in amino acids: CACDTVPSGGYDQIDKLIF. In DNA, the CDR3 is TGTGCCTGTGACACCGTTCCATCTGGGGGATACGATCAGATCGATAAACTCATCTTT.